This T cell receptor beta chain was sequenced during a study of cytomegalovirus exposure and HLA in healthy donors (dated by TCRdb to 2016 to 2017). Regarding the complete study: In an earlier analysis of around 540 of the donors, 276 Gb of sequence data and 117 million unique TCR beta sequences from roughly 190 million T cells were reported. Among 398 genotyped donors of the cohort, an average of around 250,000 unique TCR beta nucleotide sequences was sequenced per donor, of which 15% to 20% were non-productive. An early release that covered about 640 HLA-typed donors contained around 300 gigabases of sequencing data and roughly 84 million unique TCR sequences. The aim of the study was to test whether cataloging public T cell receptors could identify signatures of past pathogen exposure. To study patterns of TCR occurrence, a later analysis re-analyzed previously published TCR beta repertoires from 666 donors and added high-resolution HLA genotyping. The later analysis used no new phenotypic data to find candidate immune exposures, relying instead on TCR beta sequences and their occurrence across donors. Typing coverage differed by locus: A, B, C, DRB1 and DQB1 were typed in roughly 620-640 donors, DQA1 in about 500, DPA1 in around 600, and DPB1 in just under 480. The genetic ancestry cluster associated with self-reported Caucasian donors included 81% of the roughly 400 genotyped donors. Donor age, sex, ethnicity and CMV serostatus were collected together with the repertoire data. Every discovery cohort repertoire had been produced on one sequencing platform. Because of strong linkage in the cohort, roughly five DR-DQ haplotypes were treated as single units for association and clustering. HLA typing included class I and class II loci at four-digit resolution. To predict cytomegalovirus infection status, the study combined high-throughput TCR immunosequencing, statistical association of individual TCRs with disease status, and machine learning. To decide whether each TCR beta V gene segment behaved as functional or pseudogenic, an earlier analysis of over 500 of the donors relied on high-throughput TCR beta sequencing. The T cell repertoires of 666 subjects were profiled by immunosequencing and related to cytomegalovirus serostatus. A separate validation cohort of about 110 different subjects was used in addition to the 666-subject first cohort. A later genetic analysis used genome-wide SNP genotypes for about 60% of the 666 donors, treating that subset as a discovery cohort.

The cohort comprised some 680 healthy bone marrow donors. Cohort members were all nominally healthy when sampled, although unrecorded immune exposures were likely present. The donor was CMV seronegative and belonged to the group of around 350 seronegative cohort members. A peripheral blood sample was collected from each donor, and TCR beta sequencing was performed on peripheral blood mononuclear cells. Genomic DNA was extracted from the blood cell samples with the Qiagen DNeasy Blood Extraction Kit. From cysteine to phenylalanine, the CDR3 is 15 amino acids long. The sequence is cut down to CDR3 DNA, 45 bases in frame from base 1. At the junction V is shortened by 0 bases and J by 5 bases, with 13 bases in between. CDR1 and CDR2 are read off the germline V gene as MGHDK and SYGVNS. This clone was found once. No antigen is known for it. Base qualities are missing; no much larger clone stands one base away.

Library generation was performed with the immunoSEQ multiplex PCR assay. For the multiplex PCR, a mixture combining 60 forward primers for TCR Vbeta segments and 13 reverse primers for TCR Jbeta segments was used. Amplification of the CDR3 region of rearranged TCR beta genes was performed with a multiplex PCR assay on genomic DNA. On the Illumina HiSeq System, the amplified TCR beta libraries were sequenced as 87-base-pair reads. As for how the authors treated the data: Across the 666 repertoires, a later analysis counted approximately 75 million unique TCR beta chains, 9 million to 14 million of which were shared by at least two donors. Raw reads were error-corrected and collapsed into unique sequences with a nearest-neighbor algorithm that merged closely related sequences to remove PCR and sequencing errors. To assign V, D and J gene segments, CDR3 sequences were aligned to IMGT reference sequences. For a sequence to be retained, a match of at least six nucleotides to both a V gene segment and a J gene segment was required. Rearrangements were called productive when the CDR3 lacked stop codons and stayed in frame with V and J; all others were non-productive. Following IMGT convention, CDR3 was defined as the stretch from the second conserved V-encoded cysteine to the conserved J-encoded phenylalanine. In an earlier analysis of around 600 of the donors, sequences lacking an unambiguous match to a single V gene segment were excluded. An earlier analysis of several hundred of the donors called V segments functional above 56.7% productive rearrangements and segregating when the between-donor standard deviation exceeded 5%. A statistical classification framework was built to diagnose cytomegalovirus status from the catalog of TCR beta chain sequences. In a later analysis, TCR nucleotide sequences were compared against IMGT/GENE-DB human TR gene sequences so that V and J genes could be assigned. In a later analysis, CDR3 sequences and most-parsimonious VDJ recombination scenarios were assigned using the TCRdist pipeline. In a later analysis, every TCR beta chain was defined by the combination of its CDR3 amino acid sequence and its V-gene family, and reads without a unique V-gene family were dropped. In a later analysis, a few hundred highly shared, low-generation-probability nucleotide sequences were removed to address suspected cross-contamination and a sequencing artifact. In a later analysis, a clonal expansion index was calculated for each public chain from normalized within-repertoire ranks of inferred template counts. Generation probabilities in a later analysis came from a VDJ recombination model fitted to out-of-frame rearrangements, and those results were checked against IGoR. In a later analysis, hypergeometric tests were used to score TCR-TCR, TCR-HLA and TCR-CMV co-occurrence, with a repertoire-size bias correction applied to TCR pairs. False discovery rates were estimated in a later analysis by permuting HLA or CMV assignments 20 times. In a later analysis, co-occurring TCRs were grouped using DBSCAN, and TCRdist sequence similarity was added for clustering within HLA-allele-positive subsets. Repertoires with fewer than 30,000 or more than 120,000 public chains were left out of co-occurrence clustering, as were several repertoires with anomalous nucleotide sharing. This is the immuneACCESS table as TCRdb keeps it, with only in-frame sequences that have V and J called. A part of the clones is gone; compared with another copy, unresolved V genes explain less than half, and the rest is unexplained. V and J calls and clone size are those listed in that table; D and trimming were worked out from the DNA. A total of approximately 170,000 clones appear in this sample, about three quarters of them only once. The ten largest clones take up around 3% of the sample.

Summary of the overall study and its limitations: An earlier analysis of 587 of the donors showed that most TCR beta V segments appeared in productive rearrangements either about 87% or about 30% of the time, which broadly matched IMGT annotations. Compared with the approximately 670-donor mean, donors in an Asian-associated ancestry cluster had fewer N-insertions in productive TCRs, according to a later genetic analysis. Correlated functional status among segregating V segments might be attributable to linkage disequilibrium, but an unknown experimental factor could not be ruled out. In this cohort, only TCR beta chains were sequenced, and detectable features were limited by the absence of alpha or paired-chain data. A total of fewer than 200 TCR beta chains were listed by the study as associated with cytomegalovirus. In a later analysis, HLA-associated TCR beta chains were found to be more clonally expanded and to have lower generation probabilities than equally common non-associated chains. In a later genetic analysis, a missense DCLRE1C variant was associated with V-gene and J-gene trimming of TCR beta chains, and the association was replicated in an independent cohort. According to the authors, the approach could potentially be generalized to other disease states and immunological phenotypes. Sequencing depth was assumed to be roughly uniform across donors in the presence/absence analyses, though that assumption may not hold. When HLA alleles, especially DR and DQ, strongly co-occurred, attributing TCR associations to individual alleles was difficult. Because some donors lacked HLA typing at each locus, the association tests relied only on the typed subset. A cluster of highly shared sequence variants was judged likely to represent a technical artifact of the sequencing pipeline. In both the original and validation cohorts, the classifier was reported to diagnose cytomegalovirus status with high specificity and sensitivity. For the cohort, immune exposure information was limited to CMV serostatus. A few of the identified cytomegalovirus-associated TCR beta chains were confirmed in vitro to be specific for cytomegalovirus antigens. The 87-base-pair reads could not distinguish some IMGT-functional V segments, including TRBV6-2 and TRBV6-3, so those segments were excluded. A later analysis associated 16,951 TCR beta sequences with specific HLA alleles at a false discovery rate of 0.05. A later analysis found that TCR association rates varied across HLA loci, with DRB1 alleles showing the most associated TCRs and HLA-C alleles the fewest. Because counts were too low, more than 15 rarely observed V segments, including chromosome 9 orphons, were left out of the earlier analysis of 587 of the donors. In a later analysis, several top co-occurrence clusters were reported to appear linked to parvovirus B19, influenza, CMV and Epstein-Barr virus. Across donors, most TCR sequences were observed very rarely, whereas some public TCRs were present in many individuals. A further reported finding was that TCR beta sequences accurately predicted the HLA-A and HLA-B alleles for most subjects in the first cohort. In a later analysis, most CMV-associated TCR beta chains were found to appear HLA-restricted, with HLA associations seemingly driven largely by CMV exposure.

The chain is assembled from TRBV25-1 and TRBJ2-5, and perhaps TRBD1 as D gene, on 6 matching bases. Input material: PBMCs. The sequence derives from a female donor in good health and CMV-seronegative. This receptor carries the CDR3 CASSEYSTGAETQYF. DNA sequence: TGTGCCAGCAGTGAATATTCGACAGGAGCCGAGACCCAGTACTTC.